A single sample gave rise to the 27 T cell receptor beta chains below, sequenced in a study of CD8+ T cells in alopecia areata. The sequencing template was cDNA reverse transcribed from extracted RNA. Sequenced by immunoSEQ multiplex PCR; TCRdb stores in-frame clones only, minus some. Recorded here are some 120,000 clones, none singletons. The sequencing input was lesional skin. The receptor set was obtained from a C3H/HeJ mouse with alopecia areata. As its MHC haplotype, the strain has H2-k.

This clone was detected a few times. Gene names denote mouse genes. The read ends 4 residues shy of where the CDR3 ends; the end is completed using the germline J gene. The rearrangement links TRBV13-3 to TRBJ1-1, with TRBD1 as a possible D gene (5 bases). The CDR3 covers 15 residues. V was pared by 0 bases and J by 3 bases, with 12 bases between. The germline CDR1 and CDR2 sequences are NNHDY and SYVADS. The CDR3 region is CASSDAGGGDTEVFF. The sequenced CDR3 bases are TGTGCCAGCAGTGATGCGGGGGGAGGGGACACA.

Concerning this clone itself: TCRdb lists a protein that is different at residue 13 from the translated DNA; the protein given here uses the DNA translation. Mouse names are used for the genes. The read ends 3 residues shy of where the CDR3 ends; the end is completed using the germline J gene. V and J are TRBV13-3 and TRBJ1-3; TRBD1 matches 8 bases. Per the germline V gene, CDR1 is NNHDY and CDR2 is SYVADS. V lost 0 bases, J lost 2 bases, and 4 bases stayed unmatched. This CDR3 has 16 residues. The CDR3 sequence is CASSDEAGGAGNTLYF. CDR3 DNA, as far as it was read: TGTGCCAGCAGTGATGAGGCAGGGGGCGCTGGAAATACG.

In the case of this clone: Gene names refer to mouse genes. The DNA read from the CDR3 is TGTGCCAGCAGTATCTCGGGACAGGGGGAC. Residues: CASSISGQGD. The whole CDR3 sequence is CASSISGQGDTQYF. This chain links TRBV19 with TRBJ2-5; TRBD1 aligns across 10 bases. The read ends 4 residues before the CDR3 terminus; that terminus is restored from the germline J gene. There are 14 residues in the CDR3. Germline assignment: CDR1 FNHDT and CDR2 SITEND (reference sequence).

For this clone: Gene labels here are mouse ones. The CDR3 end lies 4 residues beyond the end of the read and is filled in from the germline J gene. The chain links TRBV5 to TRBJ1-1, with D possibly TRBD1 on 5 matching bases. The CDR3 covers 15 residues. CDR1 LGHNA and CDR2 YNLKQL come from the germline V gene (reference sequence). Trimming pared 0 bases from V and 0 bases from J, leaving 8 bases between. The CDR3 reads CASSQDSGSNTEVFF. The DNA read from the CDR3 is TGTGCCAGCAGCCAAGATTCAGGGTCAAACACA.

In this sample, this clone turned up a few times. Mouse names are used for the genes. The missing CDR3 end, 4 residues past where the read stops, is filled in from the germline J gene. V gene TRBV13-3 combines with J gene TRBJ2-2, with 10 bases lining up with TRBD2. The CDR3 has 16 residues. The V and J ends lost 2 bases and 2 bases, in that order; junction bases with no gene match: 3. Germline values: CDR1 NNHDY, CDR2 SYVADS. This chain's CDR3 is CASSEPGLGNTGQLYF. The CDR3 DNA, read in part, is TGTGCCAGCAGTGAGCCGGGACTGGGGAACACCGGG. The entire variable domain, with the rest obtained from reference TRBV13-3 and TRBJ2-2, is as follows: EAAVTQSPRSKVAVTGGKVTLSCHQTNNHDYMYWYRQDTGHGLRLIHYSYVADSTEKGDIPDGYKASRPSQENFSLILELASLSQTAVYFCASSEPGLGNTGQLYFGEGSKLTVL.

This clone showed up just a few times. Germline and genes here are mouse. The read finishes 4 residues shy of the CDR3 end, and the germline J gene is used to complete it. This chain uses TRBV13-3 with TRBJ2-1, with 13 bases lining up with TRBD2. Losses at the gene ends were 0 bases for V and 1 base for J; bases not matched to a gene: 4. The germline gives CDR1 NNHDY, CDR2 SYVADS. The CDR3 has 18 amino acids. CDR3 residues: CASSDGTGGALNYAEQFF. CDR3 bases read: TGTGCCAGCAGTGATGGGACTGGGGGGGCGCTAAACTATGCT.

With regard to this clone: The listed genes are named as in mouse. The read stops 4 residues short of the end of the CDR3; the missing end is completed from the germline J gene. V and J are TRBV13-3 and TRBJ1-2, with 7 bases that match TRBD1. J gave up 4 bases and V 4 bases, and 7 bases lay outside the gene matches. Germline assignment: CDR1 NNHDY and CDR2 SYVADS. This CDR3 is built from 14 residues. The CDR3: CASSLDRRGSDYTF. Partial CDR3 DNA: TGTGCCAGCAGTTTGGACAGGAGGGGCTCC.

A word on this clone: Genes and germline come from the mouse. The CDR3 end falls 4 residues outside the read, so it is completed with the germline J gene. The chain has TRBV19 and TRBJ2-3, with 9 bases fitting TRBD2. Germline-derived CDR1 and CDR2 are FNHDT and SITEND (reference sequence). After removal of 0 bases from V and 0 bases from J, the junction contained 2 bases not matched to a gene. The CDR3 length is 16 residues. The CDR3 DNA, read in part, is TGTGCCAGCAGTATAGGGGACTGGGCTAGTGCAGAA. Translated, it gives CASSIGDWASAE. The full CDR3 sequence reads CASSIGDWASAETLYF.

A note on this clone: The germline and genes are mouse ones. The CDR3 goes on 4 residues after the read ends, and that part is filled in from the germline J gene. V usage is TRBV31 and J usage is TRBJ1-4; no clear D gene. CDR1 is GKSSPN, CDR2 SITVG, per germline. V lost 0 bases, J lost 0 bases, and 2 bases lay in between. The CDR3 has 13 residues. This CDR3 reads CAWSLFSNERLFF. The sequenced part of the CDR3 DNA is TGTGCCTGGAGTCTATTTTCCAACGAA.

There are a few counts of this clone. The gene symbols are mouse symbols. With the read ending 4 residues before the CDR3 end, the germline J gene is used to fill in that end. V usage is TRBV13-3 and J usage is TRBJ2-2, with 10 bases fitting TRBD2. The trim removed 1 base at V and 4 bases at J, leaving 7 bases unmatched. Germline V lookup: CDR1 NNHDY, CDR2 SYVADS. This CDR3 has 17 residues. The sequenced CDR3 bases are TGTGCCAGCAGTGATCCCTGGGGGGGCGCGGGCACCGGG. Encoded protein: CASSDPWGGAGTG. The full CDR3 sequence reads CASSDPWGGAGTGQLYF.

A word on this clone: Any gene name here is a mouse gene name. Read data end 4 residues before the CDR3 end; the end is taken from the germline J gene. V and J are TRBV13-2 and TRBJ2-5; a possible D gene is TRBD2 (5 bases). Looked up from germline, CDR1 is NNHNN and CDR2 is SYGAGS (reference sequence). The CDR3 is made up of 12 amino acids. Incomplete CDR3 DNA: TGTGCCAGCGGTGCCTGGGTAGAC. Residues: CASGAWVD. The full CDR3 sequence reads CASGAWVDTQYF.

This clone showed up many times. The protein here is the DNA translation, as the TCRdb protein differs from it at residue 11. The gene symbols are mouse symbols. The read ends 3 residues shy of where the CDR3 ends; the end is completed using the germline J gene. The chain carries TRBV13-3 and TRBJ1-3; D call uncertain. Trimming pared 7 bases from V and 0 bases from J, leaving 11 bases between. The V gene's germline CDR1 is NNHDY and CDR2 SYVADS. The CDR3 consists of 14 residues. CDR3 residues: CASGAPHSGNTLYF. The part of the CDR3 DNA that was read is TGTGCCAGCGGTGCGCCACATTCTGGAAATACG.

Notes on this clone: Gene names and germline match the mouse. Sequencing ends 4 residues short of the CDR3 end; the germline J gene provides the rest. The V gene is TRBV1, the J gene TRBJ1-4, with TRBD1 identical over 9 bases. The CDR3 extends over 15 amino acids. CDR1 is NSQYPW and CDR2 is LRSPGD in the germline V gene (reference sequence). Germline trimming cut 3 bases from V and 4 bases from J; bases unmatched to any gene: 3. CDR3 bases read: TGCACCTGCAGTGCGTGGACAGGGGACAACGAA. This translates into CTCSAWTGDNE. The CDR3 reads in full as CTCSAWTGDNERLFF.

About this clone itself: Genes here carry mouse names. The sequenced fragment ends 4 residues before the CDR3 boundary, so the rest is inferred from the germline J gene. The rearrangement links TRBV19 to TRBJ2-1; 9 bases are a match to TRBD2. V dropped 5 bases and J dropped 1; count of bases not matched to a gene: 7. CDR3 length equals 16 residues. Germline CDR1 is FNHDT and CDR2 is SITEND (reference sequence). The CDR3 sequence is CASSPRLGVNYAEQFF. CDR3 DNA (partial): TGTGCCAGCAGCCCCCGACTGGGGGTCAACTATGCT.

Concerning this clone: Germline and genes: mouse. The read finishes 4 residues shy of the CDR3 end, and the germline J gene is used to complete it. Different DNA sequences within this sample yield the same CDR3. V usage is TRBV13-2 and J usage is TRBJ2-4, with 7 bases fitting TRBD2. CDR3 length equals 15 residues. Germline CDR1 is NNHNN and CDR2 is SYGAGS (reference sequence). The covered CDR3 bases are TGTGCCAGCGGTGATGCGGGCTGGGGGAAAAAC. Translation gives CASGDAGWGKN. The complete CDR3 reads CASGDAGWGKNTLYF.

This clone appeared a few times. Germline and genes: mouse. The DNA ends 4 residues before the CDR3 does, and the rest of the CDR3 is filled in from the germline J gene. V gene TRBV13-3 combines with J gene TRBJ2-5; 7 bases are a match to TRBD2. The trim removed 5 bases at V and 2 bases at J, leaving 2 bases unmatched. Germline V gene sequence: CDR1 NNHDY, CDR2 SYVADS. The CDR3 loop spans 13 amino acids. CDR3 bases read: TGTGCCAGCAGACCTGGGGGCCAAGAC. Its translation: CASRPGGQD. From start to end, the CDR3 is CASRPGGQDTQYF.

This clone was counted only a few times. The gene names here belong to mouse. The DNA ends 4 residues before the CDR3 does, and the rest of the CDR3 is filled in from the germline J gene. The gene calls are TRBV13-3 and TRBJ2-1; 14 bases are shared with TRBD2. CDR1 is NNHDY and CDR2 is SYVADS in the germline V gene. With 4 bases clipped from V and 6 bases from J, the junction kept 3 bases outside the gene matches. The CDR3 contains 15 residues. The CDR3 here is CASSSGLGGLAEQFF. Incomplete CDR3 DNA: TGTGCCAGCAGTTCGGGACTGGGGGGGCTTGCT.

Only a few counts were recorded for this clone. The gene names given are mouse names. The CDR3 goes on 4 residues after the read ends, and that part is filled in from the germline J gene. This chain connects TRBV13-3 to TRBJ2-4; 12 nucleotides line up with TRBD1. Unmatched junction bases numbered 10, after V lost 5 bases and J lost 0 bases. This CDR3 spans 18 amino acids. Germline V CDR1 and CDR2: NNHDY, SYVADS. The sequenced part of the CDR3 DNA is TGTGCCAGCAGCCCCGGGACAGGGGGCGCCGGGAGTCAAAAC. Translated, it gives CASSPGTGGAGSQN. The whole CDR3 sequence is CASSPGTGGAGSQNTLYF.

About this clone: Genes here carry mouse names. The read ends 4 residues before the CDR3 terminus; that terminus is restored from the germline J gene. This chain joins TRBV13-1 and TRBJ1-4; 7 bases agree with TRBD1. The CDR3 contains 15 residues. Germline CDR1 is NSHNY and CDR2 is SYGAGN. This chain's CDR3 is CASSDADRVGERLFF. The covered CDR3 bases are TGTGCCAGCAGTGATGCAGACAGGGTCGGCGAA.

As to this clone: Gene labels here are mouse ones. The read falls 4 residues short of the CDR3 end, and the missing part is taken from the germline J gene. The chain is built from TRBV1 and TRBJ1-1; D is uncertain. The CDR3 totals 11 residues. Germline V gene data show CDR1 as NSQYPW and CDR2 as LRSPGD (reference sequence). CDR3 residues: CTCSARREVFF. CDR3 bases read: TGCACCTGCAGTGCACGCAGA.

The sample holds a few counts of this clone. Germline and genes: mouse. Coverage ceases 4 residues before the CDR3 finishes, and the germline J gene fills in the end. V gene TRBV13-3 combines with J gene TRBJ2-3, with 8 positions matching TRBD2. The CDR3 covers 15 residues. V was pared by 0 bases and J by 4 bases, with 4 bases of the junction left unmatched. Per the germline V gene, CDR1 is NNHDY and CDR2 is SYVADS. The CDR3 loop is CASSDVGTGSETLYF. CDR3 DNA, as far as it was read: TGTGCCAGCAGTGATGTCGGGACTGGCTCAGAA.

This clone was detected a few times. The genes and germline here are from mouse. The read finishes 4 residues shy of the CDR3 end, and the germline J gene is used to complete it. The V gene is TRBV5, the J gene TRBJ2-3, with 8 bases aligning to TRBD1. Germline V CDR1 and CDR2: LGHNA, YNLKQL (reference sequence). The CDR3 totals 14 residues. The ends lost 5 bases at V and 3 bases at J; junction bases unmatched: 4. Partial CDR3 DNA: TGTGCCAGCAGCTCCCGGGACAGGGCAGAA. Translating it yields CASSSRDRAE. The CDR3 in full is CASSSRDRAETLYF.

This clone occurred a few times. Gene and germline names: mouse. The read falls 4 residues short of the CDR3 end, and the missing part is taken from the germline J gene. The chain has TRBV19 and TRBJ2-1, with TRBD1 identical over 11 bases. Germline trimming cut 1 base from V and 6 bases from J; bases unmatched to any gene: 3. CDR1 is FNHDT, CDR2 SITEND, per germline (reference sequence). The length of the CDR3 is 15 residues. CDR3 in amino acids: CASSIMGTGGAEQFF. The sequenced part of the CDR3 DNA is TGTGCCAGCAGTATAATGGGGACAGGGGGTGCT. The complete variable domain, with remaining parts taken from reference TRBV19 and TRBJ2-1, reads GGIITQTPKFLIGQEGQKLTLKCQQNFNHDTMYWYRQDSGKGLRLIYYSITENDLQKGDLSEGYDASREKKSSFSLTVTSAQKNEMAVFLCASSIMGTGGAEQFFGPGTRLTVL.

This clone showed up just a few times. Gene names are the mouse ones. The observed sequence ends 4 residues before the CDR3 terminus, with the missing tail filled in from the germline J gene. This chain links TRBV13-1 with TRBJ2-7; a possible D gene is TRBD1 (5 bases). Germline CDR1 is NSHNY and CDR2 is SYGAGN. The CDR3 spans 12 residues. With 3 bases removed from V and 3 bases from J, the gap between germline ends came to 7 bases. CDR3 DNA (partial): TGTGCCAGCAGTGGAGGGGTCTAT. Translated, it gives CASSGGVY. In full, the CDR3 reads CASSGGVYEQYF.

In this sample, this clone turned up a few times. The listed genes are named as in mouse. The sequence runs out 4 residues before the end of the CDR3; the remainder is reconstructed from the germline J gene. The chain recombines TRBV1 with TRBJ2-1; tentative D call: TRBD1 (6 bases). This CDR3 has 15 residues. V was pared by 0 bases and J by 5 bases, with 11 bases between. Germline V gives CDR1 NSQYPW, CDR2 LRSPGD (reference sequence). The CDR3 reads CTCSAEPGEDAEQFF. CDR3 DNA, as far as it was read: TGCACCTGCAGTGCAGAACCAGGGGAGGATGCT.

This clone appeared a few times. Here the gene names and germline are mouse. The read ends 4 residues early relative to the CDR3; the germline J gene fills the gap. The genes are TRBV13-3 and TRBJ2-5, with 14 bases fitting TRBD2. The trim removed 4 bases at V and 2 bases at J, leaving 9 bases unmatched. The CDR3 spans 18 residues. The germline V gene encodes CDR1 NNHDY and CDR2 SYVADS. CDR3 loop: CASSLSGTGGAPQDTQYF. CDR3 DNA, as far as it was read: TGTGCCAGCAGTCTTTCCGGGACTGGGGGGGCGCCCCAAGAC.

Only a few counts were recorded for this clone. The gene symbols are mouse symbols. Read data end 4 residues before the CDR3 end; the end is taken from the germline J gene. The chain links TRBV19 to TRBJ2-3, with D tentatively TRBD2 (7 bases). Germline V lookup: CDR1 FNHDT, CDR2 SITEND (reference sequence). The CDR3 is 15 amino acids. Trimming took 2 bases from V and 2 from J, leaving 12 bases between them. CDR3 DNA, as far as it was read: TGTGCCAGCAGTATTGGGGGGCGCCATGCAGAA. This sequence encodes CASSIGGRHAE. The full CDR3 is CASSIGGRHAETLYF. Based on the CDR3 plus reference TRBV19 and TRBJ2-3, the full variable domain is GGIITQTPKFLIGQEGQKLTLKCQQNFNHDTMYWYRQDSGKGLRLIYYSITENDLQKGDLSEGYDASREKKSSFSLTVTSAQKNEMAVFLCASSIGGRHAETLYFGSGTRLTVL.